These 10 T cell receptor beta chains share one sample of origin, sequenced in a study of blood T cell repertoires in COVID-19. Here immunoSEQ multiplex PCR was the method, and the copy in TCRdb shows in-frame clones only, minus some. The sample yields about 240,000 clones, more than 85% seen once. Material for sequencing was peripheral blood. These receptors originate from a woman between 65 and 79 years old with active or convalescent COVID-19.

The chain carries TRBV28 and TRBJ1-5; D gene unclear. Trimming stripped 1 base from V and 0 bases from J, with 7 bases between. Per germline, CDR1 MDHEN and CDR2 SYDVKM. The CDR3 contains 15 residues. The CDR3 here is CASSLFTSSNQPQHF. DNA for the CDR3: TGTGCCAGCAGTTTATTCACTAGTAGCAATCAGCCCCAGCATTTT.

This chain joins TRBV24-1 and TRBJ2-7; the match to TRBD2 covers 11 bases. Trimming cost V 10 bases and J 2 bases; bases outside gene matches: 3. Germline V gene data show CDR1 as KGHDR and CDR2 as SFDVKD. The CDR3 is made up of 13 amino acids. The DNA of the CDR3 is TGTGCCACAGCTAGCGGGGGGACCTACGAGCAGTACTTC. It specifies CATASGGTYEQYF.

The sample holds one count of this clone. This specimen includes other DNA sequences encoding the same CDR3. The chain links TRBV9 to TRBJ2-7; 7 nucleotides agree with TRBD1. V trimming: 0 bases; J trimming: 2 bases; junction bases outside the gene matches: 2. CDR3 length: 14 amino acids. Germline V gene lookup returns CDR1 SGDLS and CDR2 YYNGEE. The CDR3 spells CASSVGQGAYEQYF. The CDR3 coding sequence is TGTGCCAGCAGCGTAGGGCAGGGGGCCTACGAGCAGTACTTC.

V and J are TRBV2 and TRBJ2-2; possible D gene TRBD2, 6 bases. The length of the CDR3 is 13 residues. V was cut by 7 bases and J by 4 bases, with 10 bases left in between. Per germline, CDR1 SNHLY and CDR2 FYNNEI. The CDR3 reads CASKEGPTGELFF. In nucleotides, the CDR3 is TGTGCCAGCAAGGAGGGGCCCACCGGGGAGCTGTTTTTT.

V gene TRBV18 combines with J gene TRBJ1-4; D is undetermined. V gave up 6 bases and J gave up 2 bases, with 10 bases separating them. CDR3 size: 14 residues. Germline V gene data show CDR1 as KGHSH and CDR2 as LQKENI. The CDR3 protein is CASSRGATNEKLFF. The CDR3 DNA reads TGTGCCAGCTCCCGAGGTGCGACTAATGAAAAACTGTTTTTT. The full variable domain, its missing parts supplied by reference TRBV18 and TRBJ1-4, is NAGVMQNPRHLVRRRGQEARLRCSPMKGHSHVYWYRQLPEEGLKFMVYLQKENIIDESGMPKERFSAEFPKEGPSILRIQQVVRGDSAAYFCASSRGATNEKLFFGSGTQLSVL.

V gene TRBV29-1 combines with J gene TRBJ1-6; TRBD1 matches 7 bases. V lost 6 bases, J lost 5 bases, and 4 bases stayed unmatched. The germline gives CDR1 SQVTM, CDR2 ANQGSEA. This CDR3 is 13 amino acids long. CDR3 in DNA: TGCAGCGTAGGAACAGGGGATAATTCACCCCTCCACTTT. Protein product: CSVGTGDNSPLHF.

This chain uses TRBV5-1 with TRBJ1-6; 7 nucleotides match TRBD1. The J segment lost 10 bases and the V segment lost 2 bases, leaving 3 bases of the junction unmatched. This CDR3 contains 13 residues. Germline CDR1 and CDR2: SGHRS and YFSETQ. The CDR3 bases are TGCGCCAGCAGCTTAGACAGGGCCTCACCCCTCCACTTT. It codes for CASSLDRASPLHF.

J is TRBJ1-6 and V is TRBV20-1; D not resolved. CDR3 length: 13 amino acids. Trimming removed 3 bases at V and 6 bases at J, with 9 bases between. Germline V gene sequence: CDR1 DFQATT, CDR2 SNEGSKA (reference sequence). This CDR3 reads CSASREANSPLHF. The CDR3 DNA reads TGCAGTGCTAGTAGGGAGGCTAATTCACCCCTCCACTTT.

V is TRBV3-1 (or the pseudogene TRBV3-2) and J is TRBJ2-5, with 12 bases lining up with TRBD2. Germline values: CDR1 LGHDT, CDR2 YNNKEL (reference sequence). J gave up 5 bases and V 2 bases, and 3 bases lay outside the gene matches. This CDR3 has 15 amino acids. DNA of the CDR3: TGTGCCAGCAGCCAACTAGCGGGGGGGCCTGAGACCCAGTACTTC. As protein: CASSQLAGGPETQYF.

The chain joins TRBV4-3 to TRBJ1-2; possible D gene TRBD1, 5 bases. CDR1 is LGHNA, CDR2 YSLEER, per germline. Trimming left V 1 base short and J 5 bases short, with 17 bases between. The CDR3 totals 16 residues. The CDR3 DNA reads as TGCGCCAGCAGCCAAGGCGTGGGGCGCGTGTATTATGGCTACACCTTC. It yields the protein CASSQGVGRVYYGYTF.